What follows describes a single T cell receptor (beta chain). Its antigen is unknown. Germline V lookup: CDR1 SGHTS, CDR2 YDEGEE. Trimming left V 5 bases short and J 6 bases short, with 18 bases between. The CDR3 spans 14 residues. This sample was included in a study of cytomegalovirus exposure and HLA in healthy donors. Study outcomes and limitations: Most CMV-associated TCR beta chains appeared HLA-restricted in a later analysis. Reports indicated that the classifier achieved high specificity and sensitivity in diagnosing cytomegalovirus status. Analysis performed later showed TCR beta chains linked to HLA being more clonally expanded than equally common others.

Amplification used 60 Vbeta primers and 13 Jbeta primers. Only in-frame clones appear in the TCRdb table, and some are missing; sequencing was by immunoSEQ multiplex PCR. Of around 120,000 clones listed, about 68% are singletons. The genes are TRBV5-8 and TRBJ2-7; D perhaps matches TRBD2 (6 bases). This clonotype was obtained from a woman aged 50 to 65 in good health and CMV-seropositive. Input material: PBMCs. The CDR3 DNA is TGTGCCAGCAGGGGGGAAGCGGCCGGGGGCGAGCAGTACTTC. Its protein product is CASRGEAAGGEQYF.